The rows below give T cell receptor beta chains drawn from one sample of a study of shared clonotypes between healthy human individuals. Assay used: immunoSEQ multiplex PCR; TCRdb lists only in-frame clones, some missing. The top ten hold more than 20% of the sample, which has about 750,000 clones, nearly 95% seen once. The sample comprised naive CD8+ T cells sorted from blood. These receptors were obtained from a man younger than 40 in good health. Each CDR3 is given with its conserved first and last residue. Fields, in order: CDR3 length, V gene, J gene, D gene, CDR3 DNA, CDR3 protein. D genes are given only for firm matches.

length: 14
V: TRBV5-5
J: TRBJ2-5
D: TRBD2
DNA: TGTGCCAGCAGCTTCTCCAGCGGGAAGGAGACCCAGTACTTC
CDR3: CASSFSSGKETQYF

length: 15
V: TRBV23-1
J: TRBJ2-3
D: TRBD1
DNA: TGCGCCAGCAGTCCAGACAGGGGGCTTACAGATACGCAGTATTTT
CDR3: CASSPDRGLTDTQYF

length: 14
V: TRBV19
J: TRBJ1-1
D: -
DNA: TGTGCCAGTAGTATGGGTCACCTAAACACTGAAGCTTTCTTT
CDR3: CASSMGHLNTEAFF

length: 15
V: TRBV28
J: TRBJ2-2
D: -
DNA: TGTGCCAGCAGTCATCCGAAGGCCCGTACCGGGGAGCTGTTTTTT
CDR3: CASSHPKARTGELFF

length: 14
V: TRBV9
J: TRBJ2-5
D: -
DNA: TGTGCCAGCAGCGGACAGGCTTCCCAAGAGACCCAGTACTTC
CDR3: CASSGQASQETQYF

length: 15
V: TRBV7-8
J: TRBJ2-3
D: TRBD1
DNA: TGTGCCAGCAGATCGGGACAGGGAGGTCTGTCTACGCAGTATTTT
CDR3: CASRSGQGGLSTQYF

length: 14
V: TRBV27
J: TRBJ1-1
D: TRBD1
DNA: TGTGCCAGCAGTTCGGACAGGGAGGGTCGGGGAGCTTTCTTT
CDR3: CASSSDREGRGAFF

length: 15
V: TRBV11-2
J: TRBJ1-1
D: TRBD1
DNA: TGTGCCAGCAGCTCCGGACAGGGGATGAACACTGAAGCTTTCTTT
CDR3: CASSSGQGMNTEAFF

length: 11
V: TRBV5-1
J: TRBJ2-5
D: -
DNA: TGCGCCAGCAGCTTACAAGAGACCCAGTACTTC
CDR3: CASSLQETQYF

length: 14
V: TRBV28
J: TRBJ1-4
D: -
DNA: TGTGCCAGCAGGCATACAGGGAGTCGTGAAAAACTGTTTTTT
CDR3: CASRHTGSREKLFF

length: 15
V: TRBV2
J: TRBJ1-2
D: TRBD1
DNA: TGTGCCAGCAGTGTAGGGACAGGGGATGCCTATGGCTACACCTTC
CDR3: CASSVGTGDAYGYTF

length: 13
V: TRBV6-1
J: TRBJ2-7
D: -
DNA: TGTGCCAGCGAAGGGACACGGGTCTACGAGCAGTACTTC
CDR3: CASEGTRVYEQYF

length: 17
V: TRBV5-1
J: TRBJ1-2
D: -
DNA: TGCGCCAGCAGCTTGGGGCTTTCGTACGGATTAGAGTATGGCTACACCTTC
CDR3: CASSLGLSYGLEYGYTF

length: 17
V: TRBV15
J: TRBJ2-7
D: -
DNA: TGTGCCACCAGCAGACCTCCTAAGCGGGCGGACTCCTACGAGCAGTACTTC
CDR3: CATSRPPKRADSYEQYF

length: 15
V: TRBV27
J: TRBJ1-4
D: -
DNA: TGTGCCAGCAGTTTTCTGGCCCCTCCGAAGGAAAAACTGTTTTTT
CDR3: CASSFLAPPKEKLFF